The entry that follows covers one T cell receptor (beta chain) sequence. No cognate antigen has been identified for it. Per-base quality was not reported, and no clone a single base away is much larger than it. The CDR3 has 15 amino acids, counting the end cysteine and phenylalanine. The kept DNA is CDR3 alone, 45 bases in frame from the first base. V loses 4 bases, J loses 1 base, and the germline ends lie 13 bases apart. For CDR1 and CDR2, the germline V gene lists SGHAT and FQNNGV. The entry originates in a study of blood T cell repertoires in COVID-19 (dated by TCRdb to 2018 to 2021). With respect to the entire study: The collaborator samples originated in the United States, Italy and Spain and spanned the acute and convalescent phases of COVID-19. The dataset comprised deeply sampled blood TCRbeta repertoires from subjects exposed to, actively infected with, or recovered from COVID-19. The material from the prospective study consisted of cDNA or gDNA derived from T cells, B-cell-depleted T cells, or PBMCs. Sample metadata almost always included a de-identified subject ID, COVID-19 status, age in years and sex. The repertoires were made available in a free public database intended to serve as a resource for research on the immune response to SARS-CoV-2. The samples were drawn from the first 160 participants of the ongoing ImmuneRACE study and from over 950 subjects provided by 6 global collaborators. Where available, HLA class I and class II types were taken from metadata supplied by the sample provider and were not determined by assay-based typing.

General conclusions and limits of the study: The quantity of clinical and demographic metadata differed by source and by participant and was supplied without curation.

The immunoSEQ Assay, a bias-controlled multiplex PCR, was used to amplify TCRbeta CDR3 regions from genomic DNA. As for how the authors treated the data: The number of nucleated cells in each sample was estimated by amplification of reference gene primers within the assay. To quantify the absolute abundance of each unique TCRbeta CDR3 rearrangement, sequence reads were collapsed and filtered. Productive Simpson clonality was computed per sample as the square root of Simpson's diversity index over productive rearrangements. Imported from immuneACCESS, the table was reduced by TCRdb to in-frame sequences with V and J called. These copies leave out some clones; in studies compared against another copy, an unresolved V gene accounts for under half, and the cause of the remainder is not known. The V and J calls and clone size come from that table; D and trimming were worked out from the DNA. The sample yields more than 50,000 clones; about 80% were counted once. The ten largest clones add up to about a tenth of the sample.

Each collaborating institution followed its own protocols to collect whole blood in K2EDTA tubes. For TCRbeta analysis, collaborators shipped samples in one of three forms: frozen whole blood, isolated PBMCs, or DNA extracted from either of those sample types. The sequenced sample consisted of peripheral blood. This clonotype was sampled from a human donor in a cohort sampled during active COVID-19. The V and J genes are TRBV11-2 and TRBJ1-1; the D gene is perhaps TRBD1, on 6 matching bases. The CDR3 amino acid sequence is: CASSSGRTANTEAFF. The nucleotide sequence reads as follows: TGTGCCAGCAGCTCAGGAAGGACAGCGAACACTGAAGCTTTCTTT.